Listed here are 16 T cell receptor beta chains from one sample, sequenced in a study of T-cell reconstitution after alpha-beta-depleted transplantation in children. Overall study findings and caveats: T-cell numbers and diversity one year post-transplant derived largely from freshly generated T cells.

These TCRs' antigens remain unknown. A library of TCRbeta sequences, prepared with unique molecular identifiers, was generated. TCRdb reanalysed the PCR reads using MiXCR and keeps one entry per CDR3 protein. The table shows some 300,000 distinct CDR3 sequences, with over 7% occurring only once. Here the sequenced sample was peripheral blood, taken 360 days after TCRalphabeta/CD19-depleted stem cell transplant. The receptors stem from a female patient between 2 and 10 years old who had a stem cell transplant for Fanconi anemia, so the T cells may come from the graft donor.

The chain carries TRBV6-2 or TRBV6-3 and TRBJ1-2; D uncertain. Germline V gene lookup returns CDR1 MNHEY and CDR2 SVGEGT. V dropped 2 bases and J dropped 5 bases, with 12 bases sitting between them. The length of the CDR3 is 14 residues. The CDR3 sequence: CASSYGRGPYGYTF. The CDR3 bases are TGTGCCAGCAGTTACGGCCGCGGACCTTATGGCTACACCTTC.

This clonotype was picked up many times. The chain joins TRBV5-1 to TRBJ1-1; no reliable D call. The CDR3 loop spans 14 amino acids. V was trimmed by 0 bases and J by 4 bases, leaving 10 bases between them. Germline loops: CDR1 SGHRS, CDR2 YFSETQ. Here the CDR3 DNA reads TGCGCCAGCAGCTTGGAGGTGACAATCACTGAAGCTTTCTTT. It specifies CASSLEVTITEAFF.

This clonotype was picked up many times. This sequence joins TRBV20-1 and TRBJ1-3, with D hard to call. CDR1 and CDR2 from the germline V gene are DFQATT and SNEGSKA (reference sequence). The CDR3 runs 16 residues. The V and J ends lost 6 bases and 0 bases respectively, with 18 bases between them. CDR3 nucleotide sequence: TGCAGTGCCCCCCGGCCCGACCCGAGCTCTGGAAACACCATATATTTT. Translating gives CSAPRPDPSSGNTIYF.

The chain joins TRBV6-5 to TRBJ2-2; the match to TRBD2 covers 10 bases. CDR3 length: 17 residues. Per germline, CDR1 MNHEY and CDR2 SVGAGI. Unmatched junction bases numbered 11, after V lost 4 bases and J lost 6 bases. The chain's CDR3 is CASSSLAGGHIPGELFF. In DNA form, the CDR3 reads TGTGCCAGCAGTTCCTTAGCGGGGGGCCACATCCCCGGGGAGCTGTTTTTT.

This clonotype was picked up many times. This chain connects TRBV5-1 to TRBJ2-1, with 12 positions matching TRBD2. CDR1 SGHRS and CDR2 YFSETQ come from the germline V gene. The V gene end was trimmed by 0 bases and the J gene end by 6 bases; junction bases not matched to a gene: 1. The CDR3 has 15 residues. The CDR3 region has the DNA TGCGCCAGCAGCTTGGGGACTAGCGGGACCAATGAGCAGTTCTTC. Translated, it gives CASSLGTSGTNEQFF.

This clonotype was picked up many times. This chain links TRBV7-2 with TRBJ2-5, with D tentatively TRBD2 (6 bases). Germline V gene lookup returns CDR1 SGHTA and CDR2 FQGNSA. V dropped 3 bases and J dropped 4 bases, with 15 bases sitting between them. This CDR3 has 15 amino acids. Written as DNA, the CDR3 is TGTGCCAGCAGCTTGGATAGCGGAGAGGGAGAGACCCAGTACTTC. Translating it yields CASSLDSGEGETQYF.

Notes on this clonotype: This clone may be a read error of a much larger clone one base away. J is TRBJ2-1 and V is TRBV20-1, with TRBD1 matching over 9 bases. CDR1 and CDR2 from the germline V gene are DFQATT and SNEGSKA (reference sequence). CDR3 length equals 17 residues. This chain's CDR3 is CCARDRYRGLSYNEQFF. In DNA, the CDR3 is TGCTGTGCTAGAGACCGATACAGGGGGCTTTCCTACAATGAGCAGTTCTTC.

In its sample, this clonotype was seen a few times. The chain links TRBV28 to TRBJ2-7; 11 bases match TRBD2. The CDR3 loop spans 15 amino acids. Per germline, CDR1 MDHEN and CDR2 SYDVKM. V shed 6 bases, J shed 4 bases, and the junction held 8 bases outside the gene matches. The CDR3 sequence is CASSRLAGRDYEQYF. The DNA of the CDR3 is TGTGCCAGCAGCAGACTAGCGGGAAGGGATTACGAGCAGTACTTC.

Ten or more counts support this clonotype. The CDR3 loop reads CASSLARQGQAFF. CDR3 nucleotides: TGTGCCAGCAGCTTAGCGCGACAGGGGCAGGCTTTCTTT. The V and J genes are TRBV7-8 and TRBJ1-1; 8 bases agree with TRBD1. This CDR3 has 13 residues. The trim removed 0 bases at V and 11 bases at J, leaving 5 bases unmatched. Looked up from germline, CDR1 is SGHVS and CDR2 is FQNEAQ.

This clonotype has only a few counts. The chain combines TRBV5-1 with TRBJ1-1; weak D call: TRBD1 (5 bases). The germline CDR1 and CDR2 sequences are SGHRS and YFSETQ. The CDR3 covers 14 residues. Trimming removed 1 base at V and 1 base at J, with 8 bases between. The CDR3 spells CASSLTQGNTEAFF. For the CDR3, the DNA is TGCGCCAGCAGCTTGACTCAGGGGAACACTGAAGCTTTCTTT.

The chain uses TRBV3-1 and TRBJ1-1; a weak D match, TRBD1 (5 bases). The germline gives CDR1 LGHDT, CDR2 YNNKEL (reference sequence). V lost 2 bases, J lost 3 bases, and 19 bases lay in between. The CDR3 is made up of 17 amino acids. CDR3 region: CASSQTVPGKGYTEAFF. The CDR3 nucleotides read TGTGCCAGCAGCCAAACGGTCCCAGGGAAAGGGTACACTGAAGCTTTCTTT. The entire variable domain, with the rest obtained from reference TRBV3-1 and TRBJ1-1, is as follows: DTAVSQTPKYLVTQMGNDKSIKCEQNLGHDTMYWYKQDSKKFLKIMFSYNNKELIINETVPNRFSPKSPDKAHLNLHINSLELGDSAVYFCASSQTVPGKGYTEAFFGQGTRLTVV.

This clonotype has ten or more counts. The V and J genes are TRBV25-1 and TRBJ2-7; D gene unclear. This CDR3 has 14 amino acids. Germline V gives CDR1 MGHDK, CDR2 SYGVNS. V shed 3 bases and J shed 1 base, with 10 bases lying between them. Here the CDR3 reads CASSDASRSYEQYF. The CDR3 bases are TGTGCCAGCAGTGATGCGTCTAGGTCCTACGAGCAGTACTTC.

This rearrangement joins TRBV6-2 or TRBV6-3 to TRBJ1-1; D perhaps matches TRBD1 (6 bases). The CDR3 is 16 amino acids. V lost 6 bases, J lost 1 base, and 18 bases lay in between. The germline V gene encodes CDR1 MNHEY and CDR2 SVGEGT. DNA for the CDR3: TGTGCCAGCAGCATTGAAACAGGGAAGAGGAACACTGAAGCTTTCTTT. Residues: CASSIETGKRNTEAFF.

In its sample, this clonotype was seen many times. The chain recombines TRBV5-1 with TRBJ1-2, with unresolved D. The CDR3 consists of 13 residues. Germline V gives CDR1 SGHRS, CDR2 YFSETQ. With 4 bases removed from V and 4 bases from J, the gap between germline ends came to 11 bases. The CDR3 DNA reads TGCGCCAGCAGCGCCGACGGGAGCTATGGCTACACCTTC. Translated, it gives CASSADGSYGYTF.

Many counts were recorded for this clonotype. This chain connects TRBV28 to TRBJ2-3; 8 nucleotides align to TRBD1. Unmatched junction bases numbered 10, after V lost 9 bases and J lost 2 bases. Looked up from germline, CDR1 is MDHEN and CDR2 is SYDVKM. The CDR3 loop spans 15 amino acids. This CDR3 reads CASIPGQGNTDTQYF. CDR3 DNA: TGTGCCAGTATCCCCGGACAGGGAAACACAGATACGCAGTATTTT.

V usage is TRBV2 and J usage is TRBJ1-4; TRBD1 agrees at 7 bases. From germline, CDR1 is SNHLY and CDR2 FYNNEI. With 4 bases clipped from V and 5 bases from J, the junction kept 7 bases outside the gene matches. This CDR3 has 15 amino acids. The DNA of the CDR3 is TGTGCCAGCAGTGCCCTGACAGGGAAGAATGAAAAACTGTTTTTT. It codes for CASSALTGKNEKLFF.